The 25 T cell receptor beta chains given below trace back to one sample, sequenced in a study of shared clonotypes between healthy human individuals. Some clones are missing from TCRdb's copy, which holds only in-frame ones; the method was immunoSEQ multiplex PCR. The repertoire has 640,000 or so clones, about two thirds of them found once; the top ten carry roughly 1.8%. The sample taken for sequencing was memory CD4+ T cells sorted from blood. Subset reported: CD45RA-negative fraction. These receptors originate from a woman aged 25 to 39 in good health.

The rearrangement links TRBV4-2 to TRBJ2-7; TRBD2 aligns across 9 bases. Trimming cost V 0 bases and J 3 bases; bases outside gene matches: 12. The length of the CDR3 is 18 residues. CDR1 and CDR2 from the germline V gene are LGHNA and YNFKEQ. CDR3 sequence: CASSQDWSASGIYYEQYF. In DNA, the CDR3 is TGTGCCAGCAGCCAAGATTGGTCCGCTAGCGGGATTTACTACGAGCAGTACTTC.

The chain couples TRBV5-1 to TRBJ2-3; 10 bases align to TRBD1. This CDR3 contains 14 residues. With 4 bases clipped from V and 4 bases from J, the junction kept 3 bases outside the gene matches. The germline CDR1 and CDR2 sequences are SGHRS and YFSETQ. The CDR3 loop is CASSRGTGADTQYF. The CDR3 DNA follows: TGCGCCAGCAGCCGCGGGACAGGGGCAGATACGCAGTATTTT.

This clone came up many times. This same CDR3 is encoded by further DNA sequences in the sample. J is TRBJ1-2 and V is TRBV2, with 7 bases lining up with TRBD1. The V gene end was trimmed by 4 bases and the J gene end by 5 bases; junction bases not matched to a gene: 4. Germline CDR1 reads SNHLY; CDR2 reads FYNNEI. The CDR3 totals 13 residues. Here the CDR3 reads CASSADREYGYTF. In DNA, the CDR3 is TGTGCCAGCAGTGCAGACAGGGAGTATGGCTACACCTTC.

The chain couples TRBV28 to TRBJ1-2; 9 nucleotides match TRBD1. V lost 4 bases to trimming and J lost 4 bases; unmatched junction nucleotides: 7. CDR3 length: 15 residues. Germline V gene lookup returns CDR1 MDHEN and CDR2 SYDVKM. CDR3 sequence (DNA): TGTGCCAGCAGTTCAATGACAGGGGGGCTCTATGGCTACACCTTC. Protein product: CASSSMTGGLYGYTF.

A remark on this clone: The sample has other DNA sequences that encode this CDR3 too. This rearrangement joins TRBV25-1 to TRBJ1-5, with D possibly TRBD1 on 6 matching bases. CDR3 length: 14 residues. The germline CDR1 and CDR2 sequences are MGHDK and SYGVNS. The V end was cut by 4 bases, the J end by 3 bases, with 10 bases between. CDR3 region: CASSGTASNQPQHF. CDR3 bases: TGTGCCAGCAGTGGGACAGCTTCCAATCAGCCCCAGCATTTT.

This clone came up once. The rearrangement links TRBV5-4 to TRBJ1-2; no clear D gene. Germline-derived CDR1 and CDR2 are SGHNT and YYREEE (reference sequence). V was trimmed by 0 bases and J by 4 bases, leaving 13 bases between them. This CDR3 region has 15 residues. DNA of the CDR3: TGTGCCAGCAGCTTGGCCGAGGCGAGGGTCTATGGCTACACCTTC. This translates into CASSLAEARVYGYTF.

This clone occurred a few times. J is TRBJ2-4 and V is TRBV28, with 12 bases aligning to TRBD2. The CDR3 has 15 residues. Trimming took 5 bases from V and 7 from J; bases not matched to a gene: 6. Germline CDR1 reads MDHEN; CDR2 reads SYDVKM. For the CDR3, the DNA is TGTGCCAGCAGTACCGGGACTAGCGGGCGTAACATTCAGTACTTC. Its translation: CASSTGTSGRNIQYF.

This clone was detected many times. The chain links TRBV4-1 to TRBJ1-1; D is possibly TRBD1 (5 bases). Trimming left V 6 bases short and J 14 bases short, with 16 bases between. The length of the CDR3 is 11 residues. From germline, CDR1 is MGHRA and CDR2 YSYEKL. CDR3 DNA sequence: TGCGCCAGCAGTACACTTTACAGGAAGTTCTTT. It translates to CASSTLYRKFF.

This chain links TRBV28 with TRBJ2-7; D is unresolved. This CDR3 is 11 amino acids long. V was trimmed by 5 bases and J by 3 bases, leaving 5 bases between them. Looked up from germline, CDR1 is MDHEN and CDR2 is SYDVKM. The CDR3 region is CASSINYEQYF. CDR3 nucleotides: TGTGCCAGCAGTATCAACTACGAGCAGTACTTC. The full variable domain, completed using reference TRBV28 and TRBJ2-7, is DVKVTQSSRYLVKRTGEKVFLECVQDMDHENMFWYRQDPGLGLRLIYFSYDVKMKEKGDIPEGYSVSREKKERFSLILESASTNQTSMYLCASSINYEQYFGPGTRLTVT.

V is TRBV19 and J is TRBJ2-3; D may match TRBD1 or TRBD2 (5 bases each). This CDR3 comprises 15 residues. V shed 8 bases and J shed 1 base, with 16 bases lying between them. Germline loops: CDR1 LNHDA, CDR2 SQIVND (reference sequence). CDR3 loop: CASGPRDGGTDTQYF. The CDR3 DNA reads TGTGCCAGTGGCCCCAGGGACGGGGGCACAGATACGCAGTATTTT. The variable domain in full, completed from reference TRBV19 and TRBJ2-3, reads DGGITQSPKYLFRKEGQNVTLSCEQNLNHDAMYWYRQDPGQGLRLIYYSQIVNDFQKGDIAEGYSVSREKKESFPLTVTSAQKNPTAFYLCASGPRDGGTDTQYFGPGTRLTVL.

The chain joins TRBV6-1 to TRBJ2-7; D gene uncertain. This CDR3 is built from 14 residues. Trimming pared 1 base from V and 4 bases from J, leaving 11 bases between. CDR1 is MNHNS, CDR2 SASEGT, per germline. As DNA, the CDR3 is TGTGCCAGCAGTGAAGGGGGTGATCCGTACGAGCAGTACTTC. It codes for CASSEGGDPYEQYF.

The table lists this clone with a count of one. This chain links TRBV19 with TRBJ2-6; unclear D gene. Trimming pared 8 bases from V and 4 bases from J, leaving 18 bases between. CDR3 size: 16 residues. The germline gives CDR1 LNHDA, CDR2 SQIVND (reference sequence). CDR3 sequence reads: CASSSTNLLGANVLTF. In nucleotides, the CDR3 is TGTGCCAGTTCCTCAACCAATCTTCTCGGGGCCAACGTCCTGACTTTC. The complete variable domain, with remaining parts taken from reference TRBV19 and TRBJ2-6, reads DGGITQSPKYLFRKEGQNVTLSCEQNLNHDAMYWYRQDPGQGLRLIYYSQIVNDFQKGDIAEGYSVSREKKESFPLTVTSAQKNPTAFYLCASSSTNLLGANVLTFGAGSRLTVL.

This rearrangement joins TRBV6-5 to TRBJ1-1, with D perhaps matching TRBD1 (5 bases). The germline gives CDR1 MNHEY, CDR2 SVGAGI. CDR3 length equals 14 residues. Trimming cost V 5 bases and J 12 bases, with 22 bases left between them. The CDR3 sequence is CASSRKLYRGFPFF. The CDR3 coding sequence is TGTGCCAGCAGTCGAAAGTTGTATCGGGGGTTTCCTTTCTTT.

This rearrangement joins TRBV11-2 to TRBJ2-1; no reliable D call. CDR3 length: 11 residues. Trimming took off 3 bases at V and 9 bases at J, with 6 bases between the two ends. Per the germline V gene, CDR1 is SGHAT and CDR2 is FQNNGV. The CDR3 DNA follows: TGTGCCAGCAGCTTGATAGTTGAGCAGTTCTTC. This codes for CASSLIVEQFF.

This clone is a singleton in its sample. The genes are TRBV11-2 and TRBJ1-1, with D uncertain. Germline lookup yields CDR1 SGHAT and CDR2 FQNNGV. The CDR3 runs 15 residues. V was trimmed by 0 bases and J by 0 bases, leaving 8 bases between them. CDR3 loop: CASSLDWTVNTEAFF. In DNA form, the CDR3 reads TGTGCCAGCAGCTTAGATTGGACGGTGAACACTGAAGCTTTCTTT.

The V and J genes are TRBV29-1 and TRBJ2-5; no clear D. The CDR3 length is 11 residues. V was cut by 7 bases and J by 0 bases, with 6 bases left in between. Germline CDR1 reads SQVTM; CDR2 reads ANQGSEA. This CDR3 reads CSGGHQETQYF. The CDR3 nucleotides read TGCAGCGGAGGACACCAAGAGACCCAGTACTTC.

The chain combines TRBV9 with TRBJ1-3, with 12 bases aligning to TRBD1. Germline assignment: CDR1 SGDLS and CDR2 YYNGEE. Germline trimming cut 0 bases from V and 3 bases from J; bases unmatched to any gene: 7. This CDR3 spans 18 amino acids. The CDR3 DNA sequence: TGTGCCAGCAGCGTAGCGGGACAGGGGGCTCTTAGTGGAAACACCATATATTTT. Translated: CASSVAGQGALSGNTIYF.

The chain couples TRBV15 to TRBJ2-7; 8 nucleotides match TRBD1. The CDR3 loop spans 17 amino acids. V was pared by 3 bases and J by 6 bases, with 16 bases of the junction left unmatched. Germline V gene lookup returns CDR1 LNHNV and CDR2 YYDKDF (reference sequence). CDR3 amino acids: CATSSPEGTGHSSEQYF. For the CDR3, the DNA is TGTGCCACCAGCAGTCCAGAAGGGACAGGACATTCAAGCGAGCAGTACTTC.

The J gene is TRBJ1-2, the V gene TRBV5-1; TRBD1 aligns across 8 bases. V was clipped by 5 bases and J by 3 bases; unmatched bases: 6. There are 14 residues in the CDR3. CDR1 is SGHRS and CDR2 is YFSETQ in the germline V gene. The CDR3 reads CASSPTGVDYGYTF. The CDR3 DNA sequence: TGCGCCAGCAGTCCGACAGGGGTTGACTATGGCTACACCTTC.

Written as DNA, the CDR3 is TGTGCCAGCAGCTTGGAAAGTTCCAAGGGGGAGCAGTACTTC. Residues: CASSLESSKGEQYF. This chain links TRBV5-4 with TRBJ2-7; D perhaps matches TRBD1 (5 bases). V was cut by 0 bases and J by 7 bases, with 14 bases left in between. The CDR3 covers 14 residues. Per germline, CDR1 SGHNT and CDR2 YYREEE (reference sequence).

The DNA for the CDR3 is TGCAGCGTTGGCCACATGAACACTGAAGCTTTCTTT. This sequence encodes CSVGHMNTEAFF. V usage is TRBV29-1 and J usage is TRBJ1-1; no reliable D call. Germline-derived CDR1 and CDR2 are SQVTM and ANQGSEA. The germline V and J ends were trimmed by 4 bases and 0 bases, with 6 bases remaining between them. CDR3 size: 12 residues. Full variable domain (missing parts from reference TRBV29-1 and TRBJ1-1): SAVISQKPSRDICQRGTSLTIQCQVDSQVTMMFWYRQQPGQSLTLIATANQGSEATYESGFVIDKFPISRPNLTFSTLTVSNMSPEDSSIYLCSVGHMNTEAFFGQGTRLTVV.

The CDR3 sequence: CASRTTGVQPQHF. The CDR3 DNA follows: TGTGCCAGCAGGACGACAGGGGTTCAGCCCCAGCATTTT. The chain links TRBV28 to TRBJ1-5; 8 nucleotides align to TRBD1. The CDR3 covers 13 residues. V trimming: 6 bases; J trimming: 6 bases; junction bases outside the gene matches: 4. Germline V gene data show CDR1 as MDHEN and CDR2 as SYDVKM.

The chain joins TRBV5-8 to TRBJ2-3; perhaps TRBD2 as D (6 bases). This CDR3 has 18 amino acids. Germline loops: CDR1 SGHTS, CDR2 YDEGEE. V was trimmed by 4 bases and J by 2 bases, leaving 23 bases between them. The CDR3 spells CASSRPKYGGTPTDTQYF. The CDR3 DNA follows: TGTGCCAGCAGCCGGCCCAAATATGGCGGGACTCCCACAGATACGCAGTATTTT.

This clone occurred a few times. Other DNA sequences in the sample encode the same CDR3. The V and J genes are TRBV30 and TRBJ2-5; 7 bases are shared with TRBD2. The length of the CDR3 is 14 residues. V shed 0 bases and J 1 base; nucleotides not matched to a gene: 2. Germline V lookup: CDR1 GTSNPN, CDR2 SVGIG (reference sequence). CDR3 amino acids: CAWSVRGSQETQYF. The DNA of the CDR3 is TGTGCCTGGAGTGTACGCGGGAGCCAAGAGACCCAGTACTTC.

This clone has only one observation. V usage is TRBV28 and J usage is TRBJ2-2; weak D call: TRBD1 (5 bases). In germline, CDR1 is MDHEN, CDR2 SYDVKM. The V gene lost 5 bases and the J gene lost 5 bases, with 12 bases spanning the gap. CDR3 length: 14 amino acids. CDR3 nucleotide sequence: TGTGCCAGCAGTCCAGGGTGGTCGACCGGGGAGCTGTTTTTT. This translates into CASSPGWSTGELFF.